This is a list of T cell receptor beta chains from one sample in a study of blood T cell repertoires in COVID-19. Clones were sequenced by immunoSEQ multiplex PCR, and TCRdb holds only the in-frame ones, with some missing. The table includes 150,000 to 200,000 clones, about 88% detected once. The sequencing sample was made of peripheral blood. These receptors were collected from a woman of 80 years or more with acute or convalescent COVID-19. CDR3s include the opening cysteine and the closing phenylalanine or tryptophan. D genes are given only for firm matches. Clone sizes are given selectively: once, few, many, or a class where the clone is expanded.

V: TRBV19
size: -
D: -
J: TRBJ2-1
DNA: TGTGCCACCTCAGGGCAGGCCTACAATGAGCAGTTCTTC
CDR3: CATSGQAYNEQFF

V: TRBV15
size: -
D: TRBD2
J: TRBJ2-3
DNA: TGTGCCACCAGCGCCAGCGGGGATGGAAATACGCAGTATTTT
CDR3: CATSASGDGNTQYF

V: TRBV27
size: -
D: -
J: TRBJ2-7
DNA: TGTGCCAGCATTACTCCCTCGCGGAGGGCCCTAACCGAGCAGTACTTC
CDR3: CASITPSRRALTEQYF

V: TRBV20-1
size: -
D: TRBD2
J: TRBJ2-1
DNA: TGCAGTGCTAGTCCACGACTAGCGGGAGGGCGCAATGAGCAGTTCTTC
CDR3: CSASPRLAGGRNEQFF

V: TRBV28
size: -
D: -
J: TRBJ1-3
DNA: TGTGCCTTTAGTACAGGGAACGGCGGGGGCACCATATATTTT
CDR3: CAFSTGNGGGTIYF

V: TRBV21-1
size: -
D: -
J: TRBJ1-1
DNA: TGTGCCAGCAGCAAAGTTAGGTACAGAATGAACACTGAAGCTTTCTTT
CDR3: CASSKVRYRMNTEAFF

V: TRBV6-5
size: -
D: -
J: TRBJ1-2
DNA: TGTGCCAGCAGGTATTCCGGAGTGATGGACTATGGCTACACCTTC
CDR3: CASRYSGVMDYGYTF

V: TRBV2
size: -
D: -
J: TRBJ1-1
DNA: TGTGCCAGCAGTGAACAGGGTACGAACACTGAAGCTTTCTTT
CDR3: CASSEQGTNTEAFF

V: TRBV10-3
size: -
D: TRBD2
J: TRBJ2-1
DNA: TGTGCCATCAGTTTCGGACTAGAAAGTGGCAATGAGCAGTTCTTC
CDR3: CAISFGLESGNEQFF

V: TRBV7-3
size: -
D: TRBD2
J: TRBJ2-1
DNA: TGTGCCAGCAGCCCCAGGGTAGCGGGGTTCGGTGAGCAGTTCTTC
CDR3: CASSPRVAGFGEQFF

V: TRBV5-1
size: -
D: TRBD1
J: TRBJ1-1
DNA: TGCGCCAGCAGCTTTGGCCCGGGGACAGGGGGATTGGGCACTGAAGCTTTCTTT
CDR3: CASSFGPGTGGLGTEAFF

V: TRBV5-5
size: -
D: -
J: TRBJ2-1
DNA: TGTGCCAGCAGCAGCCTAGCCGGGTTCAACAATGAGCAGTTCTTC
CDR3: CASSSLAGFNNEQFF

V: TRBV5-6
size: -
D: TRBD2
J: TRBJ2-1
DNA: TGTGCCAGCAGCTACGGACTAGCGTCGGGTGAGCAGTTCTTC
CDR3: CASSYGLASGEQFF

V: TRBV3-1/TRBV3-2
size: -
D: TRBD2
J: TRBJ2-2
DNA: TGTGCCAGCAGCCTACGACTAGCTGGTGCCGGGGAGCTGTTTTTT
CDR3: CASSLRLAGAGELFF

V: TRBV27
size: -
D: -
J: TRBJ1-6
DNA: TGTGCCAGCAGTACAGGGAACGGGAATTCACCCCTCCACTTT
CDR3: CASSTGNGNSPLHF

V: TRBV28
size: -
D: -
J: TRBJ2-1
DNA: TGTGCCAGCAGTTTATCGGCGGGCAATGAGCAGTTCTTC
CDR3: CASSLSAGNEQFF

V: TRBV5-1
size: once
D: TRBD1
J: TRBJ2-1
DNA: TGCGCCAGCAGCGGGACTCCGGGACAGGGTTACAATGAGCAGTTCTTC
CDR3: CASSGTPGQGYNEQFF

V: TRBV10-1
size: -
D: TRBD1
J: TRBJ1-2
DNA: TGCGCCAGCAGTTTGGGACAGGGCCGCTATGGCTACACCTTC
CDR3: CASSLGQGRYGYTF

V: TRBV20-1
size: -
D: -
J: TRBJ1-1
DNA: TGCAGTGCTTTTCAGGCTGAAGCTTTCTTT
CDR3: CSAFQAEAFF

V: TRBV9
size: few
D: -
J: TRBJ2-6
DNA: TGTGCCAGCAGCGCCGCTATCAGGGGCCGGTCTGGGGCCAACGTCCTGACTTTC
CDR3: CASSAAIRGRSGANVLTF

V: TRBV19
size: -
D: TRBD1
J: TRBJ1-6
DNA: TGTGCCAGTAGTATATTACAGGGGGCTTCACCCCTCCACTTT
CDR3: CASSILQGASPLHF

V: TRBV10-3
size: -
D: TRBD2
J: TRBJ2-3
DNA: TGTGCCATCAGGACTAGCGGTTCGCAGTATTTT
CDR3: CAIRTSGSQYF

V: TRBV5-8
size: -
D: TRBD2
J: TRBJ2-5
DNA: TGTGCCAGCAGCTTGGCCTATAGCGGGGGGAAAGAGACCCAGTACTTC
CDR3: CASSLAYSGGKETQYF

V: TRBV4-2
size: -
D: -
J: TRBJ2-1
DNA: TGTGCCAGCAGCCAAGGGCAGGTACCTAATGAGCAGTTCTTC
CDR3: CASSQGQVPNEQFF

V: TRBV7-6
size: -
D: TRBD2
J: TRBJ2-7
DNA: TGTGCCAGCAGCTTAGCAACAGGACTAGCGGGAGAAGGTTATTCCTACGAGCAGTACTTC
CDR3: CASSLATGLAGEGYSYEQYF

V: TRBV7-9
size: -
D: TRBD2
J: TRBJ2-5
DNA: TGTGCCAGCATCTTTATCGGGGGGGAGACCCAGTACTTC
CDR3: CASIFIGGETQYF

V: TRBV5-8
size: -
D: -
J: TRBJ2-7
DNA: TGTGCCAGCAGCTTGGCCGGGGTTAGCTCCTACGAGCAGTACTTC
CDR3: CASSLAGVSSYEQYF

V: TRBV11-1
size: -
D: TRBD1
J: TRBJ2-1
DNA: TGTGCCAGCAGCTTAGTACCGGGACAGACCAATGAGCAGTTCTTC
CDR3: CASSLVPGQTNEQFF

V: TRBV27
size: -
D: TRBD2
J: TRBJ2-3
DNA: TGTGCCAGCAGTACCACAGCGGGAGGAATTCCAGATACGCAGTATTTT
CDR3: CASSTTAGGIPDTQYF

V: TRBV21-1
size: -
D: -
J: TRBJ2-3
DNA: TGTGCCAGCAGCCGAACTAGAGGGCTAGCGGGATCCCCGGATACGCAGTATTTT
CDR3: CASSRTRGLAGSPDTQYF

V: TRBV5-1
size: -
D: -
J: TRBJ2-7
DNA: TGCGCCAGCAGCCTAATTACAGGGACCTACGAGCAGTACTTC
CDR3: CASSLITGTYEQYF

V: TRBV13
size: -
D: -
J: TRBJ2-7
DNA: TGTGCCAGCAGCTTAGCGGGACAAGGCGAGCAGTACTTC
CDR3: CASSLAGQGEQYF

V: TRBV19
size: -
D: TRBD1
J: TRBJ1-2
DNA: TGTGCCAGTAGTACGAGGGGGCGAAACTATGGCTACACCTTC
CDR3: CASSTRGRNYGYTF

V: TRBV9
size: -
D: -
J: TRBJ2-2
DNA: TGTGCCAGCAGCGCCCCCGGCAGGGTCCCGAACACCGGGGAGCTGTTTTTT
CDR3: CASSAPGRVPNTGELFF

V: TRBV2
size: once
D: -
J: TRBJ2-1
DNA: TGTGCCAGCCTCGGACAGAATGAGCAGTTCTTC
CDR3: CASLGQNEQFF

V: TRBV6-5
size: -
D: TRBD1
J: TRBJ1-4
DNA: TGTGCCAGCAGGGAGCAGGGGGCAGAAAAACTGTTTTTT
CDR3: CASREQGAEKLFF

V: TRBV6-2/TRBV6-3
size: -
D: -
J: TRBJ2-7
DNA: TGTGCCAGCAGTTCAGACAGTGCACCATTCTACGAGCAGTACTTC
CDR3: CASSSDSAPFYEQYF

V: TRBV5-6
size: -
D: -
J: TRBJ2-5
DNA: TGTGCCAGCAGCTTCCCCAGCGGTGGGACCCAGTACTTC
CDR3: CASSFPSGGTQYF

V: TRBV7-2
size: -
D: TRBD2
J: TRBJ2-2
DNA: TGTGCCAGCAGCCCCGGCCAGCGGGGGATCGGGGAGCTGTTTTTT
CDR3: CASSPGQRGIGELFF